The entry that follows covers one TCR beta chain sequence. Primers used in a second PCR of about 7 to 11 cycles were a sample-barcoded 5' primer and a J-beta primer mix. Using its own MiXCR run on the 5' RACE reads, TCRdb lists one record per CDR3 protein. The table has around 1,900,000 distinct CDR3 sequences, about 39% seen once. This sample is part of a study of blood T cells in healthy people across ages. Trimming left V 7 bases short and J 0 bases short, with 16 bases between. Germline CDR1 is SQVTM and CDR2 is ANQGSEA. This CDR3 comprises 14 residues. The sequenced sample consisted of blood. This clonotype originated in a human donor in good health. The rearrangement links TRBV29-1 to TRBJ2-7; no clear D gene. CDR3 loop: CSAVKDPSSYEQYF. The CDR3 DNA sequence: TGCAGCGCTGTAAAAGACCCAAGCTCCTACGAGCAGTACTTC.